The 8 T cell receptor beta chains in this list originate from one sample, sequenced in a study of PD-L1 blockade in urothelial cancer. Assay: immunoSEQ multiplex PCR; the TCRdb copy retains only in-frame clones and omits some. The sample has approximately 91,000 clones; approximately 87% are singletons. Time point meaning: peripheral blood 6 weeks after treatment start. This specimen consisted of PBMCs, obtained around atezolizumab (anti-PD-L1) treatment. The receptor set was obtained from a man between 65 and 79 years old with urothelial cancer.

The V call is TRBV7-9, the J call TRBJ2-2; D remains unclear. V was cut by 2 bases and J by 7 bases, with 8 bases left in between. CDR3 length: 13 residues. CDR1 and CDR2 (germline): SEHNR, FQNEAQ (reference sequence). The CDR3 here is CASSLIPSGELFF. The CDR3 DNA follows: TGTGCCAGCAGCTTAATTCCCAGCGGGGAGCTGTTTTTT.

V usage is TRBV4-3 and J usage is TRBJ2-1; TRBD2 agrees at 7 bases. V lost 5 bases, J lost 7 bases, and 11 bases stayed unmatched. The CDR3 runs 15 residues. The germline V gene encodes CDR1 LGHNA and CDR2 YSLEER. The CDR3 DNA is TGCGCCAGCAGCGGGAGCGGGGACGTATTGAATGAGCAGTTCTTC. As protein: CASSGSGDVLNEQFF.

This clone was seen many times. V gene TRBV30 combines with J gene TRBJ1-5; weak D call: TRBD1 (6 bases). Germline CDR1 reads GTSNPN; CDR2 reads SVGIG (reference sequence). Trimming left V 1 base short and J 4 bases short, with 11 bases between. There are 14 residues in the CDR3. As DNA, the CDR3 is TGTGCCTGGAGTGGAGCAGGGGCAAATCAGCCCCAGCATTTT. Protein: CAWSGAGANQPQHF.

In its sample, this clone was seen once. CDR3 residues: CASSSGLAGGTDTQYF. DNA of the CDR3: TGTGCCAGTAGTTCGGGACTAGCGGGAGGCACAGATACGCAGTATTTT. This rearrangement joins TRBV19 to TRBJ2-3; 14 positions agree with TRBD2. Per germline, CDR1 LNHDA and CDR2 SQIVND (reference sequence). CDR3 length: 16 residues. The ends lost 5 bases at V and 1 base at J; junction bases unmatched: 2.

The chain recombines TRBV4-2 with TRBJ2-2; 12 nucleotides line up with TRBD2. In germline, CDR1 is LGHNA, CDR2 YNFKEQ. The CDR3 consists of 17 residues. With V trimmed by 0 bases and J by 7 bases, 6 bases remained unmatched. The CDR3 here is CASSQELAGGLSGELFF. CDR3 coding DNA: TGTGCCAGCAGCCAAGAGCTAGCGGGGGGGCTCAGCGGGGAGCTGTTTTTT.

Concerning this clone itself: Within the sample, other DNA sequences also encode this same CDR3. The chain recombines TRBV30 with TRBJ2-7; 7 nucleotides match TRBD2. This CDR3 contains 14 residues. V was clipped by 0 bases and J by 0 bases; unmatched bases: 2. Germline values: CDR1 GTSNPN, CDR2 SVGIG (reference sequence). The CDR3 sequence is CAWSVGGSSYEQYF. Written as DNA, the CDR3 is TGTGCCTGGAGTGTAGGCGGGAGCTCCTACGAGCAGTACTTC.

The chain employs TRBV6-4 and TRBJ1-2; D not resolved. V lost 0 bases and J 4 bases, leaving 6 bases between the germline ends. Germline CDR1 reads MRHNA; CDR2 reads SNTAGT. This CDR3 contains 13 residues. The DNA of the CDR3 is TGTGCCAGCAGTGACTCCTATGGCTATGGCTACACCTTC. Amino acid sequence: CASSDSYGYGYTF.

CDR3: CASSPSRTGISKNIQYF. In DNA form, the CDR3 reads TGTGCCAGTAGTCCATCTAGGACAGGGATTTCCAAAAACATTCAGTACTTC. The chain joins TRBV19 to TRBJ2-4; 8 nucleotides align to TRBD1. The CDR3 runs to 17 residues. V gave up 5 bases and J gave up 2 bases; unmatched junction bases: 11. Per the germline V gene, CDR1 is LNHDA and CDR2 is SQIVND (reference sequence).